The 2 T cell receptor beta chains below were found in one sample sequenced in a study of T cells in Graves' hyperthyroidism and ophthalmopathy. There were TCR beta CDR3 regions amplified from RNA transcripts. RT-PCR in the first round (using the HTBI primer set) targeted the TCR CDR3. TCRdb redid the calling of the multiplex PCR reads with MiXCR, one entry per CDR3 protein. The data show nearly 750,000 distinct CDR3 sequences, 35% seen once. Sequencing used blood. The source of these receptors is a woman aged 40 to 49 with Graves' hyperthyroidism.

The chain has TRBV7-8 and TRBJ2-1; D unclear. CDR3 size: 15 residues. Per the germline V gene, CDR1 is SGHVS and CDR2 is FQNEAQ. V was cut by 11 bases and J by 8 bases, with 25 bases left in between. The CDR3 loop reads CAGYRWQSDPDEQFF. The CDR3 region has the DNA TGTGCCGGATACCGTTGGCAGTCTGACCCCGATGAGCAGTTCTTC.

DNA for the CDR3: TGTGCCAGCAGCGTAGCTTCAGGACCCTCAACTAATGAAAAACTGTTTTTT. It translates to CASSVASGPSTNEKLFF. The V call is TRBV9, the J call TRBJ1-4; D unclear. Trimming left V 0 bases short and J 0 bases short, with 12 bases between. CDR1 and CDR2 from the germline V gene are SGDLS and YYNGEE. The CDR3 is made up of 17 amino acids.